This T cell receptor (beta chain) was sequenced in a study of blood T cell repertoires in COVID-19. Looking at the study overall: COVID-19 samples, acute and convalescent, were from the United States, Italy and Spain.

Germline loops: CDR1 LGHDT, CDR2 YNNKEL (reference sequence). The ends were cut back, 7 bases at V and 0 bases at J, with 19 bases in the middle. This CDR3 has 16 residues. In the original processing: Estimation of nucleated cell counts was performed using reference gene primer amplification. Clones were sequenced by immunoSEQ multiplex PCR, and TCRdb holds only the in-frame ones, with some missing. For V, J and clone size, that table is used; D and trimming come from the DNA. The profile covers around 250,000 clones, with about 80% appearing a single time and approximately 9% taken by the ten largest.

The chain couples TRBV3-1 (or the pseudogene TRBV3-2) to TRBJ2-7; D possibly corresponds to TRBD2 (5 bases). This TCR was recovered from a human donor in a cohort sampled during active COVID-19. The specimen was peripheral blood. CDR3 region: CASNARGTGNSYEQYF. CDR3 DNA: TGTGCCAGCAACGCTCGCGGCACGGGGAACTCCTACGAGCAGTACTTC.